This T cell receptor (beta chain) was sequenced in a study of shared clonotypes between healthy human individuals. Points from the study as a whole: Apart from blood, nothing was sampled; tissue repertoires likely differ.

Trimming cost V 4 bases and J 6 bases, with 18 bases left between them. The CDR3 has 15 amino acids. Germline V CDR1 and CDR2: SEHNR, FQNEAQ (reference sequence). TCRdb's copy holds only in-frame clones and misses some; the assay was immunoSEQ multiplex PCR. The repertoire holds about 800,000 clones, with roughly 96% as singletons. Terminally differentiated effector memory CD45RA+ cells were excluded from the naive CD8 cells, which were CD45RO-negative and positively selected for CCR7. Note on this clone: Its antigen is currently unknown.

Sequencing was performed on naive CD8+ T cells sorted from blood. This chain links TRBV7-9 with TRBJ1-1, with a weak D call TRBD1 (5 bases). The sequence was collected from a man aged 30 to 39 in good health. The CDR3: CASSSIGGAVAEAFF. As DNA, the CDR3 is TGTGCCAGCAGCTCCATAGGAGGGGCCGTCGCTGAAGCTTTCTTT.